One and the same sample provided the 10 T cell receptor beta chains below, sequenced in a study of T cell responses to AZD1222 COVID-19 vaccine. Produced via immunoSEQ multiplex PCR; TCRdb's table is partial and in-frame only. The data contain 95,000 to 150,000 clones, approximately 85% of them singletons. The source material was peripheral blood, sampled 28 days after the second AZD1222 dose. The receptors derive from an adult who received the AZD1222 COVID-19 vaccine.

The rearrangement uses TRBV5-5 and TRBJ1-4; TRBD1 aligns across 12 bases. Germline trimming cut 4 bases from V and 7 bases from J; bases unmatched to any gene: 11. The germline CDR1 and CDR2 sequences are SGHKS and YYEKEE (reference sequence). This CDR3 region has 17 residues. The CDR3 DNA reads as TGTGCCAGCAGCCGCGCGGGACAGGGGGCACGTGTTGAAAAACTGTTTTTT. Translated: CASSRAGQGARVEKLFF. Full variable domain (outside the CDR3, taken from reference TRBV5-5 and TRBJ1-4): DAGVTQSPTHLIKTRGQQVTLRCSPISGHKSVSWYQQVLGQGPQFIFQYYEKEERGRGNFPDRFSARQFPNYSSELNVNALLLGDSALYLCASSRAGQGARVEKLFFGSGTQLSVL.

This clone was observed a single time. The chain combines TRBV6-6 with TRBJ1-2; D might be TRBD1 (5 bases). Trimming removed 6 bases at V and 6 bases at J, with 11 bases between. CDR1 is MNHNY, CDR2 SVGAGI, per germline (reference sequence). CDR3 length: 12 amino acids. In DNA, the CDR3 is TGTGCCAGCAGCCCCCGGGGGAATGGCTACACCTTC. Translation: CASSPRGNGYTF.

The chain links TRBV6-6 to TRBJ2-5; the match to TRBD2 covers 11 bases. The CDR3 covers 15 residues. Per germline, CDR1 MNHNY and CDR2 SVGAGI (reference sequence). The trim removed 6 bases at V and 2 bases at J, leaving 5 bases unmatched. Written as DNA, the CDR3 is TGTGCCAGCAGCCTAGCGGGGGGACGACAAGAGACCCAGTACTTC. Translated, it gives CASSLAGGRQETQYF.

This chain uses TRBV9 with TRBJ2-3; D may correspond to TRBD1 or TRBD2 (7 bases each). This CDR3 contains 15 residues. V dropped 4 bases and J dropped 3 bases, with 15 bases sitting between them. The germline V gene encodes CDR1 SGDLS and CDR2 YYNGEE. CDR3 amino acids: CASSPQGGPTDTQYF. Written as DNA, the CDR3 is TGTGCCAGCAGCCCCCAGGGGGGGCCGACAGATACGCAGTATTTT. The entire variable domain, with the rest obtained from reference TRBV9 and TRBJ2-3, is as follows: DSGVTQTPKHLITATGQRVTLRCSPRSGDLSVYWYQQSLDQGLQFLIQYYNGEERAKGNILERFSAQQFPDLHSELNLSSLELGDSALYFCASSPQGGPTDTQYFGPGTRLTVL.

V usage is TRBV7-2 and J usage is TRBJ2-5, with 11 bases aligning to TRBD2. The V gene end was trimmed by 7 bases and the J gene end by 8 bases; junction bases not matched to a gene: 12. Germline V gives CDR1 SGHTA, CDR2 FQGNSA. CDR3 length equals 15 residues. CDR3 DNA sequence: TGTGCCAGCAACGTGTTAGCGGGGGGGCCGGGAACCCAGTACTTC. This gives the protein CASNVLAGGPGTQYF.

The V and J genes are TRBV7-6 and TRBJ1-4; maybe TRBD1 (6 bases). Trimming removed 5 bases at V and 2 bases at J, with 21 bases between. Germline V gives CDR1 SGHVS, CDR2 FNYEAQ. The CDR3 length is 18 residues. This CDR3 reads CASSPGVPGGTTNEKLFF. In DNA form, the CDR3 reads TGTGCCAGCAGCCCAGGAGTTCCGGGGGGCACGACTAATGAAAAACTGTTTTTT. Complete variable domain (other parts from reference TRBV7-6 and TRBJ1-4): GAGVSQSPRYKVTKRGQDVALRCDPISGHVSLYWYRQALGQGPEFLTYFNYEAQQDKSGLPNDRFSAERPEGSISTLTIQRTEQRDSAMYRCASSPGVPGGTTNEKLFFGSGTQLSVL.

V usage is TRBV9 and J usage is TRBJ2-7; tentative D call: TRBD2 (6 bases). The CDR3 length is 15 residues. The germline V and J ends were trimmed by 0 bases and 6 bases, with 16 bases remaining between them. Per germline, CDR1 SGDLS and CDR2 YYNGEE. The CDR3 spells CASSVAGSASGEQYF. The CDR3 region has the DNA TGTGCCAGCAGCGTAGCCGGGAGTGCTTCTGGCGAGCAGTACTTC. Drawing the rest from reference TRBV9 and TRBJ2-7, the complete variable domain is DSGVTQTPKHLITATGQRVTLRCSPRSGDLSVYWYQQSLDQGLQFLIQYYNGEERAKGNILERFSAQQFPDLHSELNLSSLELGDSALYFCASSVAGSASGEQYFGPGTRLTVT.

The genes are TRBV24-1 and TRBJ1-6; TRBD1 aligns across 9 bases. Germline V lookup: CDR1 KGHDR, CDR2 SFDVKD. With V trimmed by 3 bases and J by 5 bases, 4 bases remained unmatched. This CDR3 is 16 amino acids long. In DNA, the CDR3 is TGTGCCACCAGTGATACCAGACAGGGGGATAATTCACCCCTCCACTTT. As protein: CATSDTRQGDNSPLHF.

The rearrangement uses TRBV5-1 and TRBJ1-2; 10 bases align to TRBD1. Unmatched junction bases numbered 7, after V lost 3 bases and J lost 5 bases. Germline V gene lookup returns CDR1 SGHRS and CDR2 YFSETQ. This CDR3 has 15 residues. The CDR3 region is CASSYGGTGEYGYTF. CDR3 DNA: TGCGCCAGCAGCTACGGCGGGACAGGGGAATATGGCTACACCTTC. Drawing the rest from reference TRBV5-1 and TRBJ1-2, the complete variable domain is KAGVTQTPRYLIKTRGQQVTLSCSPISGHRSVSWYQQTPGQGLQFLFEYFSETQRNKGNFPGRFSGRQFSNSRSEMNVSTLELGDSALYLCASSYGGTGEYGYTFGSGTRLTVV.

The V and J genes are TRBV16 and TRBJ2-5; 12 bases are a match to TRBD2. The germline CDR1 and CDR2 sequences are KGHSY and FQNENV. Trimming at V came to 2 bases and at J to 0 bases, leaving 1 base not matched to a gene. The CDR3 contains 16 residues. CDR3 residues: CASSQRLAGDQETQYF. CDR3 DNA sequence: TGTGCCAGCAGCCAACGACTAGCGGGGGACCAAGAGACCCAGTACTTC.